The 17 T cell receptor beta chains below come from one sample, sequenced in a study of regulatory T cells in long-lasting Graves disease. Investigators prepared the TCR beta libraries by applying iRepertoire HTBI primers and Arm-PCR of CDR3 regions. Via MiXCR, TCRdb re-called the multiplex PCR reads, giving one row per CDR3 protein. Here the sample spans about 660,000 distinct CDR3 sequences, approximately 31% being singletons. As to time point: persistent/refractory GD, antithyroid drugs over 5 years with positive TRAb. TCR sequences were obtained from RNA taken from PBMCs. Sequences were derived from peripheral blood mononuclear cells (PBMCs), sampled when the disease was refractory, from a patient treated with antithyroid drugs. The receptors stem from a female donor with Graves disease.

This clonotype was detected ten times or more. This CDR3 is CSAGTGNQPQHF. CDR3 DNA sequence: TGCAGTGCGGGAACAGGGAATCAGCCCCAGCATTTT. The rearrangement joins TRBV20-1 to TRBJ1-5; possible D gene TRBD1, 6 bases. The V end lost 6 bases, the J end lost 4 bases, and 10 bases lay between the germline ends. The length of the CDR3 is 12 residues. Germline V gives CDR1 DFQATT, CDR2 SNEGSKA (reference sequence).

The CDR3 coding sequence is TGTGCCAGCTCACCACGCGTGCAAGCGGGGACTGAAGCTTTCTTT. Its protein is CASSPRVQAGTEAFF. V gene TRBV18 combines with J gene TRBJ1-1; D is unresolved. Between the trimmed V and J ends, which lost 1 base and 5 bases, there was a span of 14 bases. Germline V gene sequence: CDR1 KGHSH, CDR2 LQKENI. The CDR3 contains 15 residues.

This clonotype has a handful of counts. The CDR3 loop reads CASSSSGDNTEAFF. The CDR3 nucleotides are TGTGCCAGCAGCTCTTCAGGGGATAACACTGAAGCTTTCTTT. This sequence joins TRBV7-9 and TRBJ1-1; TRBD1 is a possible D gene (6 bases). From germline, CDR1 is SEHNR and CDR2 FQNEAQ (reference sequence). This CDR3 has 14 amino acids. Trimming removed 4 bases from V and 2 bases from J, with 11 bases in between.

With respect to this clonotype: A much larger clone differs by one base, so this may be a read error. The chain combines TRBV12-3 or TRBV12-4 with TRBJ2-1; 7 nucleotides align to TRBD2. This CDR3 has 15 amino acids. V gave up 7 bases and J gave up 1 base; unmatched junction bases: 7. The CDR3 spells CASILGGNSYNEQFF. The CDR3 nucleotides are TGTGCCAGCATCCTCGGGGGGAATTCCTACAATGAGCAGTTCTTC.

This clonotype was counted a few times. This chain uses TRBV12-5 with TRBJ2-2; D is tentatively TRBD1 or TRBD2 (7 bases each). CDR3 length equals 18 residues. Germline-derived CDR1 and CDR2 are LGHNT and FRNRAP. V lost 4 bases, J lost 5 bases, and 23 bases lay in between. As DNA, the CDR3 is TGTGCTAGTGGTTCAAGTGGGCAGGGGGGGTCTTGGACCGGGGAGCTGTTTTTT. Its protein is CASGSSGQGGSWTGELFF. Complete variable domain (other parts from reference TRBV12-5 and TRBJ2-2): DARVTQTPRHKVTEMGQEVTMRCQPILGHNTVFWYRQTMMQGLELLAYFRNRAPLDDSGMPKDRFSAEMPDATLATLKIQPSEPRDSAVYFCASGSSGQGGSWTGELFFGEGSRLTVL.

V is TRBV7-2 and J is TRBJ1-1; no reliable D call. Trimming pared 5 bases from V and 6 bases from J, leaving 10 bases between. Per germline, CDR1 SGHTA and CDR2 FQGNSA. The CDR3 is 12 amino acids. The CDR3 DNA follows: TGTGCCAGCAGCCCGCCGAGGCCTGAAGCTTTCTTT. Translation: CASSPPRPEAFF.

There are a few counts of this clonotype. The chain links TRBV29-1 to TRBJ1-2; the D is unclear. This CDR3 comprises 13 residues. Trimming removed 7 bases at V and 7 bases at J, with 19 bases between. Germline V gives CDR1 SQVTM, CDR2 ANQGSEA. CDR3 coding DNA: TGCAGCGCCATCCCGGCGGGCAGAGGTGGCTACACCTTC. This translates into CSAIPAGRGGYTF.

This clonotype was recorded a few times. The rearrangement links TRBV5-6 to TRBJ1-4; 8 bases fit TRBD1. CDR1 and CDR2 (germline): SGHDT, YYEEEE. Trimming cost V 0 bases and J 3 bases; bases outside gene matches: 4. The CDR3 contains 16 residues. This CDR3 is CASSLDRGESNEKLFF. In DNA form, the CDR3 reads TGTGCCAGCAGCTTGGACAGGGGGGAATCTAATGAAAAACTGTTTTTT.

This chain connects TRBV12-3 or TRBV12-4 to TRBJ1-2; perhaps TRBD1 as D (5 bases). Trimming pared 4 bases from V and 5 bases from J, leaving 14 bases between. The CDR3 contains 14 residues. The CDR3 spells CASSWAGNVYGYTF. CDR3 sequence (DNA): TGTGCCAGCAGTTGGGCAGGGAACGTGTATGGCTACACCTTC.

V is TRBV6-5 and J is TRBJ2-7; D remains ambiguous. Germline CDR1 and CDR2: MNHEY and SVGAGI. The V and J ends lost 3 bases and 0 bases respectively, with 6 bases between them. This CDR3 has 13 residues. CDR3 amino acids: CASSYIPSYEQYF. In DNA form, the CDR3 reads TGTGCCAGCAGTTATATCCCCTCCTACGAGCAGTACTTC.

The chain combines TRBV30 with TRBJ1-2; TRBD1 agrees at 7 bases. The ends lost 8 bases at V and 3 bases at J; junction bases unmatched: 3. CDR3 length equals 11 residues. CDR1 and CDR2 (germline): GTSNPN, SVGIG (reference sequence). The CDR3 sequence: CAATGYYGYTF. The DNA of the CDR3 is TGTGCCGCGACAGGGTACTATGGCTACACCTTC. Based on the CDR3 plus reference TRBV30 and TRBJ1-2, the full variable domain is SQTIHQWPATLVQPVGSPLSLECTVEGTSNPNLYWYRQAAGRGLQLLFYSVGIGQISSEVPQNLSASRPQDRQFILSSKKLLLSDSGFYLCAATGYYGYTFGSGTRLTVV.

In this sample, this clonotype turned up a few times. This chain uses TRBV6-2 or TRBV6-3 with TRBJ1-5; no clear D gene. Trimming took 5 bases from V and 16 from J, leaving 15 bases between them. This CDR3 has 11 residues. Germline V CDR1 and CDR2: MNHEY, SVGEGT. The CDR3 sequence: CASSPGDREHF. Written as DNA, the CDR3 is TGTGCCAGCAGTCCCGGGGATCGGGAACATTTT.

This clonotype was observed many times. V is TRBV28 and J is TRBJ1-1, with a tentative D call TRBD1 (5 bases). V lost 10 bases and J lost 8, with 14 bases in between. Germline-derived CDR1 and CDR2 are MDHEN and SYDVKM. This CDR3 has 11 residues. The CDR3 sequence: CATTPSGEAFF. The CDR3, as DNA: TGTGCCACCACTCCTTCAGGGGAAGCTTTCTTT.

The rearrangement joins TRBV10-3 to TRBJ1-5; D gene uncertain. Germline-derived CDR1 and CDR2 are ENHRY and SYGVKD. The CDR3 is made up of 16 amino acids. With 1 base removed from V and 3 bases from J, the gap between germline ends came to 13 bases. The CDR3 sequence is CAISEYWEQTNQPQHF. The CDR3 DNA sequence: TGTGCCATCAGTGAGTATTGGGAACAGACCAATCAGCCCCAGCATTTT.

Many counts were recorded for this clonotype. The chain joins TRBV6-1 to TRBJ1-5, with 9 bases fitting TRBD1. The CDR3 sequence is 16 residues long. After removal of 6 bases from V and 7 bases from J, the junction contained 13 bases not matched to a gene. Germline V gene data show CDR1 as MNHNS and CDR2 as SASEGT. The CDR3 protein is CASSQTGGQLGQPQHF. The CDR3 nucleotides read TGTGCCAGCAGCCAGACAGGGGGGCAACTTGGCCAGCCCCAGCATTTT.

This rearrangement joins TRBV6-2 or TRBV6-3 to TRBJ1-5; 7 bases match TRBD1. The CDR3 is made up of 14 amino acids. Germline V gene lookup returns CDR1 MNHEY and CDR2 SVGEGT. With V trimmed by 5 bases and J by 8 bases, 9 bases remained unmatched. The CDR3 spells CASSRTGLLEPQHF. The CDR3, as DNA: TGTGCCAGCAGTAGGACAGGTCTGTTGGAGCCCCAGCATTTT.

The table lists this clonotype with a few counts. This chain uses TRBV7-9 with TRBJ2-5; 11 bases agree with TRBD1. Trimming removed 5 bases from V and 4 bases from J; junction bases left unmatched: 6. CDR1 and CDR2 (germline): SEHNR, FQNEAQ (reference sequence). This CDR3 has 15 residues. CDR3 in amino acids: CASSATGTGGETQYF. DNA for the CDR3: TGTGCCAGCAGCGCCACCGGGACAGGGGGAGAGACCCAGTACTTC. Variable domain in full (rest from reference TRBV7-9 and TRBJ2-5): DTGVSQNPRHKITKRGQNVTFRCDPISEHNRLYWYRQTLGQGPEFLTYFQNEAQLEKSRLLSDRFSAERPKGSFSTLEIQRTEQGDSAMYLCASSATGTGGETQYFGPGTRLLVL.